A single sample gave rise to the 9 T cell receptor beta chains below, sequenced in a study of long-term antiretroviral therapy in people with HIV (dated by TCRdb to the early 2020s). The immunoSEQ hsTCRB v3.0 assay was used at survey level resolution for TRB variable region sequencing. Held by TCRdb, this immuneACCESS table contains in-frame sequences only and omits some clones. Under half of the omission traces to an unresolved V gene where checked; the cause of the rest is unknown. In this sample the table shows a few thousand clones, 88% of which occur a single time. The top ten clones comprise roughly 6.1% of the sample. The sample consisted of unsorted PBMCs, taken 1.3 years after starting antiretroviral therapy. These receptors were obtained from a woman aged 45-60 years with HIV.

The rearrangement links TRBV2 to TRBJ2-1; TRBD2 matches 14 bases. The CDR3 runs to 20 residues. CDR1 is SNHLY and CDR2 is FYNNEI in the germline V gene. The V segment lost 5 bases and the J segment 4 bases; nucleotides outside the gene matches: 16. The CDR3 loop is CASSTATSGGAVGGYNEQFF. The CDR3 DNA sequence: TGTGCCAGCAGTACCGCGACTAGCGGGGGGGCTGTAGGGGGGTACAATGAGCAGTTCTTC. The entire variable domain, with the rest obtained from reference TRBV2 and TRBJ2-1, is as follows: EPEVTQTPSHQVTQMGQEVILRCVPISNHLYFYWYRQILGQKVEFLVSFYNNEISEKSEIFDDQFSVERPDGSNFTLKIRSTKLEDSAMYFCASSTATSGGAVGGYNEQFFGPGTRLTVL.

The chain has TRBV6-1 and TRBJ1-2, with D perhaps matching TRBD1 (5 bases). The CDR3 length is 9 residues. V was shortened by 10 bases and J by 10 bases, with 10 bases between the two germline ends. The germline V gene encodes CDR1 MNHNS and CDR2 SASEGT. Here the CDR3 reads CAIQGAYTF. The CDR3 nucleotides read TGTGCCATTCAGGGCGCCTACACCTTC.

V usage is TRBV2 and J usage is TRBJ2-1, with D tentatively TRBD2 (6 bases). Germline V gene data show CDR1 as SNHLY and CDR2 as FYNNEI. V lost 7 bases to trimming and J lost 10 bases, with 14 bases between them. The CDR3 has 12 amino acids. DNA of the CDR3: TGTGCCAGCAACAACCCTCGGGGGGAGCAGTTCTTC. Encoded protein: CASNNPRGEQFF.

This chain connects TRBV2 to TRBJ1-3; D not certain. V was clipped by 7 bases and J by 1 base, with 2 bases between them. In germline, CDR1 is SNHLY, CDR2 FYNNEI. This CDR3 is 11 amino acids long. The CDR3 coding sequence is TGTGCCAGCAATTCTGGAAACACCATATATTTT. Protein: CASNSGNTIYF.

V and J are TRBV9 and TRBJ2-2; 9 bases are shared with TRBD1. This CDR3 is 17 amino acids long. Germline trimming cut 4 bases from V and 4 bases from J; bases unmatched to any gene: 11. Per the germline V gene, CDR1 is SGDLS and CDR2 is YYNGEE. CDR3 sequence: CASSSLPDRGTTGELFF. As DNA, the CDR3 is TGTGCCAGCAGCTCCCTCCCGGACAGGGGCACCACCGGGGAGCTGTTTTTT. Together with reference TRBV9 and TRBJ2-2, the CDR3 gives the full variable domain: DSGVTQTPKHLITATGQRVTLRCSPRSGDLSVYWYQQSLDQGLQFLIQYYNGEERAKGNILERFSAQQFPDLHSELNLSSLELGDSALYFCASSSLPDRGTTGELFFGEGSRLTVL.

The chain couples TRBV7-9 to TRBJ2-5, with D perhaps assigned TRBD1 or TRBD2 (5 bases each). CDR1 is SEHNR, CDR2 FQNEAQ, per germline (reference sequence). The CDR3 spans 16 residues. The V end was cut by 5 bases, the J end by 5 bases, with 21 bases between. The CDR3 sequence is CASSPHGTSGVETQYF. The CDR3 nucleotides read TGTGCCAGCAGCCCCCACGGGACCTCAGGAGTGGAGACCCAGTACTTC.

This chain's CDR3 is CASSLHYEQYF. The CDR3, as DNA: TGTGCCAGCAGCTTGCACTACGAGCAGTACTTC. This sequence joins TRBV5-5 and TRBJ2-7; D remains unclear. This CDR3 region has 11 residues. V was trimmed by 1 base and J by 3 bases, leaving 2 bases between them. Germline CDR1 SGHKS, CDR2 YYEKEE (reference sequence).

V gene TRBV14 combines with J gene TRBJ1-3; weak D call: TRBD1 (5 bases). With 0 bases removed from V and 2 bases from J, the gap between germline ends came to 11 bases. The germline V gene has CDR1 SGHDN and CDR2 FVKESK. The CDR3 sequence is 16 residues long. CDR3 sequence (DNA): TGTGCCAGCAGCCAAGAGCGAGGGGCAGCTGGAAACACCATATATTTT. Translation gives CASSQERGAAGNTIYF.

V and J are TRBV6-1 and TRBJ2-3; no clear D gene. CDR3 size: 15 residues. The V and J ends lost 4 bases and 0 bases respectively, with 11 bases between them. Germline assignment: CDR1 MNHNS and CDR2 SASEGT. CDR3 residues: CASSGIYSSTDTQYF. The CDR3 DNA is TGTGCCAGCAGTGGGATCTACTCCAGCACAGATACGCAGTATTTT.